This T cell receptor (beta chain) was captured in a study of PD-1 blockade in classical Hodgkin lymphoma. Study results and caveats: CD4+ TCR diversity climbed significantly by C4D1, unlike CD8+ TCR diversity. Repertoires differed for reasons still undefined, possibly disease activity or prior therapy. For complete responders, baseline diversity was comparable to that of newly diagnosed patients.

Remarks on this clone: The antigen is undetermined.

Time point here: cycle 4 day 1 (C4D1), after less than seven weeks of nivolumab. With no exception, relapse followed autologous stem cell transplantation in all patients, and brentuximab vedotin exposure varied. Clones were sequenced by immunoSEQ multiplex PCR, and TCRdb holds only the in-frame ones, with some missing. This table has around 25,000 clones, around 70% appearing once. CDR3 length: 17 amino acids. Germline-derived CDR1 and CDR2 are SGHRS and YFSETQ. Trimming stripped 4 bases from V and 0 bases from J, with 19 bases between. Here the sequenced sample was peripheral blood mononuclear cells (PBMCs), taken before the fourth cycle of nivolumab. V is TRBV5-1 and J is TRBJ1-1; a possible D gene is TRBD1 (6 bases). The TCR comes from a human donor with classical Hodgkin lymphoma. The CDR3 DNA reads as TGCGCCAGCAGCAACGGACAGACAACCCTTATGAACACTGAAGCTTTCTTT. This translates into CASSNGQTTLMNTEAFF.